This TCR beta chain was observed in a study of cytomegalovirus exposure and HLA in healthy donors. Study-level results: Across donors, sequencing depth was assumed by presence/absence analyses to be roughly uniform. Some TCR beta chains (164 of them) were listed as cytomegalovirus-associated. Specificity for CMV antigens was confirmed in vitro for a few of the CMV-associated chains.

Note on this clone: Its antigen remains unidentified.

This CDR3 is built from 15 residues. The V end lost 5 bases, the J end lost 2 bases, and 16 bases lay between the germline ends. CDR1 SEHNR and CDR2 FQNEAQ come from the germline V gene (reference sequence). PCR primers comprised 60 Vbeta and 13 Jbeta primers. Data came from immunoSEQ multiplex PCR; TCRdb stores just in-frame clones and leaves some out. This table holds 65,000 to 95,000 clones, roughly 71% found once. This receptor was identified in a man in his 70s in good health and CMV-seronegative. Sample: PBMCs. J is TRBJ2-7 and V is TRBV7-9, with a weak D call TRBD1 (6 bases). The CDR3 DNA reads TGTGCCAGCAGCCCAACCGGACAGAGTACCTACGAGCAGTACTTC. Translation: CASSPTGQSTYEQYF.